The present T cell receptor (beta chain) was sequenced within a study of T-cell reconstitution after alpha-beta-depleted transplantation in children. Study observations and caveats: Reportedly, alpha-beta T cells present about two months post-transplant originated from several hundred expanded clones of graft origin.

Germline V gene sequence: CDR1 DFQATT, CDR2 SNEGSKA (reference sequence). J lost 7 bases, V lost 2 bases, and 3 bases had no gene match. The CDR3 extends over 13 amino acids. This clonotype has ten or more counts. Its antigen is unidentified. Researchers prepared the TCRbeta library using unique molecular identifiers, the study reports. TCRdb fed the PCR reads into MiXCR, producing one record per CDR3 protein. The data show about 50,000 distinct CDR3 sequences, with 5.5% to 7.5% seen just once and over 25% held by the top ten. Sequencing used PBMCs, mostly from graft donor cells, obtained 60 days after TCRalphabeta/CD19-depleted stem cell transplant. The rearrangement uses TRBV20-1 and TRBJ1-4, with TRBD1 matching 8 bases. The receptor was isolated from a female patient between 2 and 10 years old who had a stem cell transplant for aplastic anemia, so the T cells may come from the graft donor. CDR3 DNA sequence: TGCAGTGCTAGACCCGACAGGGGTGAAAAACTGTTTTTT. It is translated as CSARPDRGEKLFF.